The clone carrying this T cell receptor (beta chain) was counted at least ten times. Its antigen is currently unknown. The data are from a study of molecular identifiers for immune sequencing clone quantification. The study, taken as a whole, reports: Under 1% of molecules in naive cells, but over 98% of effector molecules, belonged to clones above 20 RNA copies. The sizes of highly expanded clones could be underestimated when identical TCR molecules share a barcode.

As previously described, bulk TCR libraries were made using listed TCR primers. TCRdb used MiXCR to reprocess the PCR reads, holding one entry per CDR3 protein. This sample has approximately 590,000 distinct CDR3 sequences, with roughly 25% found just once. Using a CD8+CD4-CCR7+CD45RA+ phenotype, naive CD8 T cells were sorted. The CDR3 has 15 amino acids. The ends lost 5 bases at V and 1 base at J; junction bases unmatched: 4. From germline, CDR1 is LNHDA and CDR2 SQIVND (reference sequence). V and J are TRBV19 and TRBJ2-5; 10 nucleotides match TRBD2. The receptor was isolated from a human donor in good health. Some libraries in this study had Jurkat cell RNA spiked in. Sample: naive CD8+ T cells from blood, with Jurkat cell RNA spiked in. Subset indicated: FACS-sorted CD8+CD4-CCR7+CD45RA+ naive T cells. The CDR3 bases are TGTGCCAGTAGTTCCGGACTAGCGGTCCAAGAGACCCAGTACTTC. This translates into CASSSGLAVQETQYF. Supplemented by reference TRBV19 and TRBJ2-5, the full variable domain reads DGGITQSPKYLFRKEGQNVTLSCEQNLNHDAMYWYRQDPGQGLRLIYYSQIVNDFQKGDIAEGYSVSREKKESFPLTVTSAQKNPTAFYLCASSSGLAVQETQYFGPGTRLLVL.